This TCR beta chain was sequenced during a study of blood T cell repertoires in COVID-19. Study-level information: Whether acute or convalescent, the COVID-19 samples came from the United States, Italy and Spain.

Germline V lookup: CDR1 LNHDA, CDR2 SQIVND (reference sequence). V dropped 3 bases and J dropped 7 bases, with 12 bases sitting between them. This CDR3 has 13 residues. Assay used: immunoSEQ multiplex PCR; TCRdb lists only in-frame clones, some missing. The table lists approximately 120,000 clones, more than 70% of them singletons. It was during active infection that Seattle patients were enrolled and then longitudinally followed. Sequencing input: peripheral blood. The chain recombines TRBV19 with TRBJ2-5; D perhaps matches TRBD1 (6 bases). The TCR was taken from a woman older than 75 with COVID-19, enrolled during active disease. CDR3 nucleotide sequence: TGTGCCAGTAGTATTGGACAGAGGAGGACCCAGTACTTC. This translates into CASSIGQRRTQYF.